The 28 T cell receptor beta chains below come from one sample, sequenced in a study of technical replicates of blood from several donors. TCRdb keeps only in-frame clones here, not all; method: immunoSEQ multiplex PCR. The table lists tens of thousands of clones, about 90% of them singletons. The sample consisted of T cells isolated from PBMCs. Receptors were obtained from a human donor in good health.

The chain links TRBV5-6 to TRBJ1-4, with D tentatively TRBD1 (5 bases). The CDR3 runs 14 residues. The germline V and J ends were trimmed by 4 bases and 7 bases, with 14 bases remaining between them. CDR1 is SGHDT, CDR2 YYEEEE, per germline. CDR3 loop: CASSRRGGAEKLFF. CDR3 nucleotides: TGTGCCAGCAGCCGGAGAGGAGGGGCTGAAAAACTGTTTTTT.

The CDR3 is CASSVRDSFTEAFF. The CDR3 DNA sequence: TGTGCCAGCAGCGTCCGGGACAGTTTCACTGAAGCTTTCTTT. The J gene is TRBJ1-1, the V gene TRBV9; 7 nucleotides match TRBD1. This CDR3 is built from 14 residues. Germline V CDR1 and CDR2: SGDLS, YYNGEE. J was trimmed by 4 bases and V by 2 bases; bases with no gene match: 5.

J is TRBJ2-3 and V is TRBV7-2, with 10 nucleotides matching TRBD2. Germline trimming cut 4 bases from V and 4 bases from J; bases unmatched to any gene: 14. This CDR3 is built from 18 residues. The germline V gene encodes CDR1 SGHTA and CDR2 FQGNSA. The CDR3 region is CASSSPIRSGGEPDTQYF. The CDR3 DNA reads as TGTGCCAGCAGCTCACCGATACGGAGCGGGGGGGAGCCAGATACGCAGTATTTT.

V and J are TRBV5-1 and TRBJ1-6; possibly TRBD1 for D (6 bases). The CDR3 contains 15 residues. Per the germline V gene, CDR1 is SGHRS and CDR2 is YFSETQ. Trimming cost V 0 bases and J 7 bases, with 11 bases left between them. The CDR3 protein is CASSLAEGGNSPLHF. CDR3 in DNA: TGCGCCAGCAGCTTGGCGGAGGGGGGGAATTCACCCCTCCACTTT.

This chain uses TRBV7-8 with TRBJ2-3, with D unresolved. Looked up from germline, CDR1 is SGHVS and CDR2 is FQNEAQ. The CDR3 contains 13 residues. The V and J ends lost 1 base and 9 bases respectively, with 11 bases between them. The CDR3 reads CASSLVATPTQYF. CDR3 DNA: TGTGCCAGCAGCTTAGTGGCAACCCCCACGCAGTATTTT.

This chain connects TRBV7-6 to TRBJ2-1; D remains unclear. Germline-derived CDR1 and CDR2 are SGHVS and FNYEAQ. The CDR3 runs 12 residues. V was shortened by 2 bases and J by 8 bases, with 7 bases between the two germline ends. CDR3 sequence: CASSLRRDEQFF. The CDR3 coding sequence is TGTGCCAGCAGCTTACGACGGGATGAGCAGTTCTTC.

This clone was counted once. V usage is TRBV25-1 and J usage is TRBJ2-1, with 9 positions matching TRBD2. Looked up from germline, CDR1 is MGHDK and CDR2 is SYGVNS. J lost 8 bases, V lost 1 base, and 3 bases had no gene match. The CDR3 is 14 residues long. CDR3 DNA sequence: TGTGCCAGCAGTGAATCGGCTAGCGGGGATGAGCAGTTCTTC. Its protein product is CASSESASGDEQFF.

This chain uses TRBV2 with TRBJ2-2, with TRBD2 as a possible D gene (5 bases). CDR1 and CDR2 from the germline V gene are SNHLY and FYNNEI. V lost 7 bases to trimming and J lost 6 bases, with 18 bases between them. The CDR3 contains 15 residues. CDR3 DNA sequence: TGTGCCAGCATTCCGGTCACTAGTGGGGCCGGGGAGCTGTTTTTT. Translated, it gives CASIPVTSGAGELFF.

This clone was counted once. J is TRBJ1-4 and V is TRBV4-2; tentative D call: TRBD1 (6 bases). The V gene lost 6 bases and the J gene lost 0 bases, with 26 bases spanning the gap. This CDR3 spans 20 amino acids. Per germline, CDR1 LGHNA and CDR2 YNFKEQ. The CDR3 sequence is CASSPPGASFSSATNEKLFF. DNA of the CDR3: TGTGCCAGCAGTCCTCCAGGGGCGTCGTTTTCATCGGCAACTAATGAAAAACTGTTTTTT.

The sample holds one count of this clone. J is TRBJ1-2 and V is TRBV6-5; 8 nucleotides line up with TRBD1. CDR3 length equals 13 residues. The germline CDR1 and CDR2 sequences are MNHEY and SVGAGI. V lost 5 bases to trimming and J lost 3 bases; unmatched junction nucleotides: 2. The CDR3 nucleotides are TGTGCCAGCAGTACGACAGGGGACTATGGCTACACCTTC. Residues: CASSTTGDYGYTF.

The chain carries TRBV2 and TRBJ1-2; D gene ambiguous. This CDR3 has 12 amino acids. Germline CDR1 is SNHLY and CDR2 is FYNNEI. V was clipped by 5 bases and J by 6 bases, with 10 bases between them. This chain's CDR3 is CASSSDWNGYTF. Here the CDR3 DNA reads TGTGCCAGCAGTTCGGACTGGAATGGCTACACCTTC.

The chain uses TRBV4-1 and TRBJ2-7; the D is unclear. This CDR3 is 15 amino acids long. From germline, CDR1 is MGHRA and CDR2 YSYEKL. Trimming left V 1 base short and J 0 bases short, with 10 bases between. CDR3 DNA sequence: TGCGCCAGCAGCCAAGTCGGGTTTAGCTCCTACGAGCAGTACTTC. Its translation is CASSQVGFSSYEQYF.

J is TRBJ2-5 and V is TRBV28; a weak D match, TRBD2 (5 bases). The CDR3 contains 15 residues. Trimming shortened V by 6 bases and J by 5 bases, and 19 bases separated the two germline ends. Germline assignment: CDR1 MDHEN and CDR2 SYDVKM. The DNA for the CDR3 is TGTGCCAGCAGACCCCCGACTATTCTTCGGGAGACCCAGTACTTC. Protein sequence: CASRPPTILRETQYF.

Written as DNA, the CDR3 is TGCGCCAGCCACCTGGGGACTGTAAACACAGATACGCAGTATTTT. The encoded protein is CASHLGTVNTDTQYF. The chain carries TRBV5-1 and TRBJ2-3; tentatively, D is TRBD2 (6 bases). Per germline, CDR1 SGHRS and CDR2 YFSETQ. Trimming cost V 7 bases and J 2 bases, with 17 bases left between them. The CDR3 runs 15 residues. The whole variable domain, filled in from reference TRBV5-1 and TRBJ2-3, reads KAGVTQTPRYLIKTRGQQVTLSCSPISGHRSVSWYQQTPGQGLQFLFEYFSETQRNKGNFPGRFSGRQFSNSRSEMNVSTLELGDSALYLCASHLGTVNTDTQYFGPGTRLTVL.

This chain joins TRBV27 and TRBJ2-7, with D tentatively TRBD2 (6 bases). Germline V gene data show CDR1 as MNHEY and CDR2 as SMNVEV (reference sequence). The CDR3 covers 15 residues. Trimming pared 3 bases from V and 3 bases from J, leaving 15 bases between. Written as DNA, the CDR3 is TGTGCCAGCAGTTTGGCGGAGGGTTTAATCTACGAGCAGTACTTC. Translation gives CASSLAEGLIYEQYF.

The rearrangement links TRBV6-5 to TRBJ2-3; D perhaps matches TRBD2 (5 bases). The CDR3 covers 16 residues. V was cut by 0 bases and J by 4 bases, with 14 bases left in between. In germline, CDR1 is MNHEY, CDR2 SVGAGI. The CDR3 loop is CASSYSGGSGPDTQYF. The CDR3 DNA sequence: TGTGCCAGCAGTTACTCTGGCGGGTCCGGGCCAGATACGCAGTATTTT.

The chain joins TRBV6-5 to TRBJ2-5; no firm D call. Deletions cut 4 bases from V and 1 base from J, with 10 bases between. The germline gives CDR1 MNHEY, CDR2 SVGAGI. CDR3 length: 14 amino acids. The CDR3 reads CASSFSGFQETQYF. The DNA of the CDR3 is TGTGCCAGCAGTTTTTCGGGTTTCCAAGAGACCCAGTACTTC.

This clone was counted a single time. This rearrangement joins TRBV9 to TRBJ2-6; 7 nucleotides match TRBD1. J gave up 0 bases and V 4 bases, and 10 bases lay outside the gene matches. Germline V gene lookup returns CDR1 SGDLS and CDR2 YYNGEE. The CDR3 contains 18 residues. The CDR3 coding sequence is TGTGCCAGCAGCCAAACAGGGGCTTTACTCTCTGGGGCCAACGTCCTGACTTTC. Protein: CASSQTGALLSGANVLTF.

The rearrangement joins TRBV19 to TRBJ2-2; 7 bases line up with TRBD1. CDR1 is LNHDA and CDR2 is SQIVND in the germline V gene (reference sequence). The CDR3 consists of 14 residues. The V and J ends lost 10 bases and 0 bases, in that order; junction bases with no gene match: 5. In DNA form, the CDR3 reads TGTGCCACCCCGGGACAGACGAACACCGGGGAGCTGTTTTTT. Translated, it gives CATPGQTNTGELFF.

This clone was counted once. The chain employs TRBV11-3 and TRBJ1-1; D is unclear. V was shortened by 7 bases and J by 1 base, with 13 bases between the two germline ends. This CDR3 has 14 residues. CDR1 SGHNT and CDR2 YENEEA come from the germline V gene. CDR3 sequence (DNA): TGTGCCAGCAAACCGGCGACACCGAACACTGAAGCTTTCTTT. Protein: CASKPATPNTEAFF.

This chain joins TRBV20-1 and TRBJ2-7; D remains ambiguous. V was cut by 5 bases and J by 4 bases, with 9 bases left in between. Germline V lookup: CDR1 DFQATT, CDR2 SNEGSKA (reference sequence). CDR3 length: 11 amino acids. The CDR3 spells CSAPSTYEQYF. The CDR3, as DNA: TGCAGTGCTCCTTCAACTTACGAGCAGTACTTC.

The V and J genes are TRBV2 and TRBJ2-3, with D tentatively TRBD2 (6 bases). The CDR3 spans 15 residues. Germline CDR1 is SNHLY and CDR2 is FYNNEI. Between the trimmed V and J ends, which lost 7 bases and 2 bases, there was a span of 16 bases. The CDR3 bases are TGTGCCAGCACCCTTGGAGGGCTAAACACAGATACGCAGTATTTT. Translated: CASTLGGLNTDTQYF.

This clone occurred once. This chain uses TRBV29-1 with TRBJ2-1; 9 bases are a match to TRBD1. The CDR3 contains 13 residues. Germline-derived CDR1 and CDR2 are SQVTM and ANQGSEA. V was clipped by 6 bases and J by 8 bases; unmatched bases: 8. CDR3 DNA sequence: TGCAGCGTGGACAGGACAGGGGTCCATGAGCAGTTCTTC. Translated: CSVDRTGVHEQFF.

The chain has TRBV6-6 and TRBJ2-2; 7 bases are shared with TRBD1. There are 15 residues in the CDR3. Trimming took 6 bases from V and 3 from J; bases not matched to a gene: 7. The germline gives CDR1 MNHNY, CDR2 SVGAGI (reference sequence). The CDR3 DNA reads as TGTGCCAGCAGCCGGGGACAGAAGGACACCGGGGAGCTGTTTTTT. Protein: CASSRGQKDTGELFF.

The J gene is TRBJ2-5, the V gene TRBV4-1; D gene uncertain. V gave up 0 bases and J gave up 1 base, with 9 bases separating them. Germline V gene data show CDR1 as MGHRA and CDR2 as YSYEKL. The CDR3 has 15 residues. In DNA, the CDR3 is TGCGCCAGCAGCCAAGATCGCGCTAGCCAAGAGACCCAGTACTTC. Encoded protein: CASSQDRASQETQYF.

V gene TRBV4-2 combines with J gene TRBJ1-5, with unresolved D. V was trimmed by 5 bases and J by 6 bases, leaving 17 bases between them. Germline loops: CDR1 LGHNA, CDR2 YNFKEQ. The CDR3 has 15 amino acids. The CDR3 DNA follows: TGTGCCAGCAGCGACAACCAGATATCAGGTCAGCCCCAGCATTTT. It yields the protein CASSDNQISGQPQHF.

V gene TRBV13 combines with J gene TRBJ2-1, with 12 bases matching TRBD2. V lost 5 bases, J lost 1 base, and 15 bases stayed unmatched. Germline lookup yields CDR1 PRHDT and CDR2 FYEKMQ (reference sequence). This CDR3 contains 20 residues. In DNA form, the CDR3 reads TGTGCCAGCAGCGGTGGAACCGGGACTAGCGGGTTAGTGTCCTACAATGAGCAGTTCTTC. This sequence encodes CASSGGTGTSGLVSYNEQFF.

V is TRBV15 and J is TRBJ2-3, with 14 bases that match TRBD2. This CDR3 spans 21 amino acids. The germline CDR1 and CDR2 sequences are LNHNV and YYDKDF (reference sequence). The V and J ends lost 3 bases and 1 base, in that order; junction bases with no gene match: 15. This CDR3 is CATSRPPGLAGVDGGTDTQYF. The DNA for the CDR3 is TGTGCCACCAGCAGGCCACCGGGACTAGCGGGAGTAGATGGTGGCACAGATACGCAGTATTTT. Variable domain in full (rest from reference TRBV15 and TRBJ2-3): DAMVIQNPRYQVTQFGKPVTLSCSQTLNHNVMYWYQQKSSQAPKLLFHYYDKDFNNEADTPDNFQSRRPNTSFCFLDIRSPGLGDTAMYLCATSRPPGLAGVDGGTDTQYFGPGTRLTVL.